This T cell receptor beta chain was sequenced in a study of cytotoxic CD8 clonotypes in ibrutinib-treated CLL. The J segment lost 3 bases and the V segment lost 5 bases, leaving 5 bases of the junction unmatched. The CDR3 sequence is 15 residues long. CDR1 SEHNR and CDR2 FQNEAQ come from the germline V gene (reference sequence). Generated by immunoSEQ multiplex PCR, the TCRdb table keeps only in-frame clones and is missing some. The table has about 17,000 clones, 50% to 75% seen once. This material consisted of PBMCs, taken after 12 months of ibrutinib treatment. This TCR was recovered from a human donor with chronic lymphocytic leukemia. This chain joins TRBV7-9 and TRBJ2-1; TRBD2 matches at 9 bases. The CDR3, as DNA: TGTGCCAGCAGCAGACTAGCGGTTTTCTACAATGAGCAGTTCTTC. As protein: CASSRLAVFYNEQFF.